Below are 16 T cell receptor beta chains sequenced from a single sample in a study of cytomegalovirus exposure and HLA in healthy donors. A multiplex PCR was run with 60 Vbeta primers and 13 Jbeta primers. Generated by immunoSEQ multiplex PCR, the TCRdb table keeps only in-frame clones and is missing some. The sample has 170,000 or so clones; approximately 81% are singletons. Sample: PBMCs. Receptor source: a man between 18 and 29 years old in good health and CMV-seronegative.

This rearrangement joins TRBV5-6 to TRBJ1-1; 7 bases map to TRBD1. This CDR3 has 14 amino acids. Germline loops: CDR1 SGHDT, CDR2 YYEEEE. With V trimmed by 3 bases and J by 3 bases, 5 bases remained unmatched. For the CDR3, the DNA is TGTGCCAGCAGCTGGGGACAGTGGGACACTGAAGCTTTCTTT. Translating it yields CASSWGQWDTEAFF.

This chain uses TRBV4-1 with TRBJ1-1; 9 nucleotides align to TRBD1. The CDR3 runs 14 residues. The trim removed 4 bases at V and 1 base at J, leaving 1 base unmatched. CDR1 MGHRA and CDR2 YSYEKL come from the germline V gene. The CDR3 reads CASSPDRGNTEAFF. The CDR3 DNA sequence: TGCGCCAGCAGCCCGGACAGGGGGAACACTGAAGCTTTCTTT.

This clone was picked up one time. This chain links TRBV29-1 with TRBJ2-1; TRBD2 aligns across 13 bases. Germline V gene data show CDR1 as SQVTM and CDR2 as ANQGSEA. The CDR3 length is 14 residues. The ends lost 3 bases at V and 9 bases at J; junction bases unmatched: 5. CDR3 bases: TGCAGCGTTGACCCGGGACTAGCGGGGACTGAGCAGTTCTTC. Amino acid sequence: CSVDPGLAGTEQFF.

The chain joins TRBV5-1 to TRBJ2-1; D might be TRBD1 (5 bases). CDR1 is SGHRS and CDR2 is YFSETQ in the germline V gene. V lost 0 bases, J lost 5 bases, and 12 bases lay in between. The CDR3 consists of 15 residues. CDR3 amino acids: CASSLEGVWDNEQFF. The DNA of the CDR3 is TGCGCCAGCAGCTTGGAAGGGGTATGGGACAATGAGCAGTTCTTC. Together with reference TRBV5-1 and TRBJ2-1, the CDR3 gives the full variable domain: KAGVTQTPRYLIKTRGQQVTLSCSPISGHRSVSWYQQTPGQGLQFLFEYFSETQRNKGNFPGRFSGRQFSNSRSEMNVSTLELGDSALYLCASSLEGVWDNEQFFGPGTRLTVL.

The V call is TRBV18, the J call TRBJ1-1; D is possibly TRBD1 (5 bases). This CDR3 has 14 residues. V was clipped by 6 bases and J by 3 bases, with 14 bases between them. The germline V gene has CDR1 KGHSH and CDR2 LQKENI. The CDR3 is CASSPQGRDTEAFF. In nucleotides, the CDR3 is TGTGCCAGCTCGCCCCAGGGTAGGGACACTGAAGCTTTCTTT.

The V call is TRBV5-6, the J call TRBJ2-1, with 11 bases lining up with TRBD2. Unmatched junction bases numbered 10, after V lost 3 bases and J lost 8 bases. Germline V lookup: CDR1 SGHDT, CDR2 YYEEEE. The CDR3 spans 16 residues. The CDR3 sequence: CASSSISGRALYEQFF. Written as DNA, the CDR3 is TGTGCCAGCAGCTCCATTAGCGGGAGGGCCCTCTATGAGCAGTTCTTC.

This chain links TRBV6-5 with TRBJ1-1; D uncertain. V was cut by 2 bases and J by 0 bases, with 13 bases left in between. This CDR3 contains 16 residues. Germline CDR1 and CDR2: MNHEY and SVGAGI. As DNA, the CDR3 is TGTGCCAGCAGTTACCTCCATGTAGAGATGAACACTGAAGCTTTCTTT. Its translation: CASSYLHVEMNTEAFF.

Regarding this clone: The sample has other DNA sequences that encode this CDR3 too. This chain joins TRBV4-3 and TRBJ2-2, with TRBD2 identical over 13 bases. CDR1 is LGHNA and CDR2 is YSLEER in the germline V gene. This CDR3 contains 18 residues. V shed 2 bases and J 8 bases; nucleotides not matched to a gene: 11. The CDR3 nucleotides are TGCGCCAGCAGCCAAAAAATCGGACTAGCGGGAGTCAGGGGGGAGCTGTTTTTT. This encodes CASSQKIGLAGVRGELFF.

This chain uses TRBV4-1 with TRBJ2-7; perhaps TRBD2 as D (6 bases). The CDR3 runs to 13 residues. The V end was cut by 3 bases, the J end by 8 bases, with 14 bases between. The germline V gene encodes CDR1 MGHRA and CDR2 YSYEKL. CDR3 in amino acids: CASSQGTLGQQYF. CDR3 bases: TGCGCCAGCAGCCAGGGGACTCTTGGACAGCAGTACTTC.

This rearrangement joins TRBV5-1 to TRBJ2-5; D is perhaps TRBD1 (6 bases). Trimming left V 5 bases short and J 3 bases short, with 14 bases between. Germline CDR1 reads SGHRS; CDR2 reads YFSETQ. This CDR3 is built from 14 residues. The CDR3 region is CASRAWGPKETQYF. CDR3 coding DNA: TGCGCCAGCAGAGCATGGGGGCCAAAAGAGACCCAGTACTTC.

The V call is TRBV6-1, the J call TRBJ1-4, with D tentatively TRBD1 (5 bases). CDR3 size: 15 residues. Looked up from germline, CDR1 is MNHNS and CDR2 is SASEGT. The V end lost 4 bases, the J end lost 11 bases, and 20 bases lay between the germline ends. The CDR3 nucleotides read TGTGCCAGCAGTGTGGGGACTTTAGCCTCCTACAAACTGTTTTTT. It encodes CASSVGTLASYKLFF.

About this clone: Other DNA sequences in the same sample also yield this CDR3. The V gene is TRBV2, the J gene TRBJ1-5; D perhaps matches TRBD1 (5 bases). Germline-derived CDR1 and CDR2 are SNHLY and FYNNEI. V gave up 3 bases and J gave up 2 bases, with 8 bases separating them. The CDR3 is 14 residues long. The CDR3 loop is CASSDRVGNQPQHF. The CDR3 DNA follows: TGTGCCAGCAGTGACAGGGTGGGCAATCAGCCCCAGCATTTT.

The chain uses TRBV15 and TRBJ2-3; 8 bases map to TRBD1. This CDR3 region has 16 residues. Germline V gives CDR1 LNHNV, CDR2 YYDKDF (reference sequence). V gave up 1 base and J gave up 5 bases; unmatched junction bases: 8. The CDR3 reads CATSRALGQGEDTQYF. For the CDR3, the DNA is TGTGCCACCAGCAGAGCCCTTGGACAGGGTGAAGATACGCAGTATTTT.

The chain carries TRBV7-2 and TRBJ2-3; 8 bases map to TRBD2. The CDR3 loop spans 15 amino acids. V lost 5 bases to trimming and J lost 0 bases; unmatched junction nucleotides: 4. Per germline, CDR1 SGHTA and CDR2 FQGNSA. DNA for the CDR3: TGTGCCAGCAGCCGTAGCGGGGTAAGCACAGATACGCAGTATTTT. Its translation: CASSRSGVSTDTQYF. The full variable domain, rest sourced from reference TRBV7-2 and TRBJ2-3, is GAGVSQSPSNKVTEKGKDVELRCDPISGHTALYWYRQSLGQGLEFLIYFQGNSAPDKSGLPSDRFSAERTGGSVSTLTIQRTQQEDSAVYLCASSRSGVSTDTQYFGPGTRLTVL.

V gene TRBV4-1 combines with J gene TRBJ1-1, with D unclear. This CDR3 has 16 residues. The V gene's germline CDR1 is MGHRA and CDR2 YSYEKL. V was cut by 2 bases and J by 2 bases, with 15 bases left in between. CDR3 DNA: TGCGCCAGCAGCCAAAAGCGGCTCTGGACCAACACTGAAGCTTTCTTT. It translates to CASSQKRLWTNTEAFF.

This chain uses TRBV2 with TRBJ2-3; 13 positions match TRBD2. The CDR3 is 15 amino acids. Germline values: CDR1 SNHLY, CDR2 FYNNEI. After removal of 10 bases from V and 5 bases from J, the junction contained 9 bases not matched to a gene. CDR3 nucleotides: TGTGCCATCGTACCGGGACTAGCGGGAATAGATACGCAGTATTTT. Its protein product is CAIVPGLAGIDTQYF. Supplemented by reference TRBV2 and TRBJ2-3, the full variable domain reads EPEVTQTPSHQVTQMGQEVILRCVPISNHLYFYWYRQILGQKVEFLVSFYNNEISEKSEIFDDQFSVERPDGSNFTLKIRSTKLEDSAMYFCAIVPGLAGIDTQYFGPGTRLTVL.